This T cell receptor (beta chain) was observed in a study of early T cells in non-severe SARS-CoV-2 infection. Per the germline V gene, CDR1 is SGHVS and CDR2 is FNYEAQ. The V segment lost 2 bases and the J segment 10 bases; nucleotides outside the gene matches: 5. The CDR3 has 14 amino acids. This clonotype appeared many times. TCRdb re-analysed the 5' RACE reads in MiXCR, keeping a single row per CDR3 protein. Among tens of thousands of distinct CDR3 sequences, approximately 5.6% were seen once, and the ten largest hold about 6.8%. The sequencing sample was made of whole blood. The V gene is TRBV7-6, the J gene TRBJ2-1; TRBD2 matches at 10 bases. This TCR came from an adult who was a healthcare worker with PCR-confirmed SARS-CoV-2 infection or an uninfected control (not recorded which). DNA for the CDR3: TGTGCCAGCAGCTTACTTAGCGGGGGGCTGGAGCAGTTCTTC. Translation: CASSLLSGGLEQFF.